A single sample is the source of the 8 T cell receptor beta chains below, sequenced in a study of blood T cells in healthy people across ages. A second PCR of roughly 7 to 11 cycles used a sample-barcoded 5' primer and a J-beta primer mix. TCRdb called the 5' RACE reads again in MiXCR, with one record for every CDR3 protein. The data show 850,000 to 1,000,000 distinct CDR3 sequences, about 53% seen once. The sequencing input was blood. The source is a woman aged 60-70 years in good health.

The chain links TRBV5-1 to TRBJ1-1; D unclear. The CDR3 consists of 15 residues. V was clipped by 0 bases and J by 0 bases, with 9 bases between them. The germline V gene has CDR1 SGHRS and CDR2 YFSETQ. This CDR3 is CASSLGVNLNTEAFF. CDR3 coding DNA: TGCGCCAGCAGCTTGGGTGTGAACCTGAACACTGAAGCTTTCTTT.

The gene calls are TRBV4-1 and TRBJ2-7; no firm D call. Germline CDR1 and CDR2: MGHRA and YSYEKL. This CDR3 comprises 16 residues. The V and J ends lost 1 base and 4 bases respectively, with 17 bases between them. The CDR3 nucleotides are TGCGCCAGCAGCCAAGCTTGGGCAGGCCCTACGTACGAGCAGTACTTC. Residues: CASSQAWAGPTYEQYF.

This clonotype was seen a few times. V is TRBV7-8 and J is TRBJ1-1; D is ambiguous. This CDR3 is built from 13 residues. Trimming took 3 bases from V and 3 from J, leaving 8 bases between them. The germline V gene encodes CDR1 SGHVS and CDR2 FQNEAQ. CDR3 residues: CASSFDLDTEAFF. The CDR3 DNA is TGTGCCAGCAGCTTCGACCTGGACACTGAAGCTTTCTTT. Variable domain in full (rest from reference TRBV7-8 and TRBJ1-1): GAGVSQSPRYKVAKRGQDVALRCDPISGHVSLFWYQQALGQGPEFLTYFQNEAQLDKSGLPSDRFFAERPEGSVSTLKIQRTQQEDSAVYLCASSFDLDTEAFFGQGTRLTVV.

V usage is TRBV7-8 and J usage is TRBJ2-5; possible D gene TRBD2, 8 bases. The CDR3 runs 18 residues. Deletions cut 2 bases from V and 2 bases from J, with 21 bases between. The germline gives CDR1 SGHVS, CDR2 FQNEAQ. CDR3 sequence: CASSLQPGGTASQETQYF. CDR3 bases: TGTGCCAGCAGCTTACAACCGGGGGGGACAGCATCACAAGAGACCCAGTACTTC. The full variable domain, with the rest looked up from reference TRBV7-8 and TRBJ2-5, is GAGVSQSPRYKVAKRGQDVALRCDPISGHVSLFWYQQALGQGPEFLTYFQNEAQLDKSGLPSDRFFAERPEGSVSTLKIQRTQQEDSAVYLCASSLQPGGTASQETQYFGPGTRLLVL.

The rearrangement uses TRBV27 and TRBJ2-5; perhaps TRBD2 as D (6 bases). The last part of the DNA fits TRBJ2-7 better; the J call may be wrong. The CDR3 runs to 14 residues. The germline gives CDR1 MNHEY, CDR2 SMNVEV (reference sequence). The CDR3 sequence is CASKLGGRVAEQYF. DNA of the CDR3: TGTGCCAGCAAACTTGGGGGGAGAGTTGCCGAGCAGTACTTC.

A single count supports this clonotype. The chain joins TRBV20-1 to TRBJ1-4; weak D call: TRBD1 (5 bases). Trimming left V 6 bases short and J 8 bases short, with 16 bases between. Germline V CDR1 and CDR2: DFQATT, SNEGSKA (reference sequence). This CDR3 is built from 13 residues. The CDR3 nucleotides are TGCAGTGCCCCCTCGGGGCGGACGGAAAAACTGTTTTTT. It specifies CSAPSGRTEKLFF.

This CDR3 is CASIGVERELTGELFF. The CDR3 coding sequence is TGTGCCAGCATTGGGGTGGAGCGGGAGCTCACCGGGGAGCTGTTTTTT. This chain joins TRBV6-2 or TRBV6-3 and TRBJ2-2, with 8 positions matching TRBD2. The CDR3 has 16 amino acids. Germline V gene data show CDR1 as MNHEY and CDR2 as SVGEGT. The V gene end was trimmed by 7 bases and the J gene end by 4 bases; junction bases not matched to a gene: 11.

This clonotype showed up just a few times. This chain connects TRBV11-2 to TRBJ2-3; TRBD1 matches 7 bases. The CDR3 totals 12 residues. The trim removed 2 bases at V and 12 bases at J, leaving 5 bases unmatched. Germline V gene lookup returns CDR1 SGHAT and CDR2 FQNNGV. The CDR3: CASSLMGQLQYF. The CDR3 DNA follows: TGTGCCAGCAGCTTAATGGGACAGCTACAGTATTTT.